This TCR beta chain derives from a study of CD8 T cells in ankylosing spondylitis (dated by TCRdb to about 2017). With regard to the full study: To find TCR variants linked to disease, the study profiled T cell receptor beta repertoires in ankylosing spondylitis patients and healthy donors. The full study cohort was made up of 25 ankylosing spondylitis patients and about a hundred healthy donors. Peripheral blood was sampled, and synovial fluid was also collected from ankylosing spondylitis patients.

The cysteine opens and the phenylalanine closes a CDR3 of 15 amino acids. The entry retains the CDR3 DNA only, 45 bases that are in frame from base 1. The germline V gene gives CDR1 as SGDLS and CDR2 as YYNGEE. V trim: 4 bases; J trim: 0 bases; unmatched bases: 3. The paper as a whole reports these results and caveats: In peripheral blood, the disease-linked clones were found at relatively low frequencies and had a CD8+ phenotype. Significant enrichment of the disease-linked clones was reported in matched synovial fluid samples from ankylosing spondylitis patients. A TCR beta motif of about 8 highly homologous amino acid variants appeared characteristic of blood from ankylosing spondylitis patients. Some motif variants were previously reported in synovial fluid and blood of reactive arthritis patients, suggesting common disease-initiation mechanisms.

Sequenced using an Illumina HiSeq 2500. Quantitative 5'-RACE with molecular barcodes was used to prepare TCR beta libraries. The study's processing was this. Disease-linked TCR variants were identified with a new computational method built on a probabilistic model of VDJ rearrangement. TCRdb itself trimmed the public reads at Q25 with fastp, ran MiXCR and retained productive beta chains. Under each unique CDR3 protein, matching rows form one entry showing the most common genes and DNA. These V and J calls derive from TCRdb rather than the authors' analysis. This sample has 30,000 to 45,000 distinct CDR3 sequences in its table, and 2.5% to 3.5% of those were observed once. The top ten clonotypes cover about 3% of the sample. This clonotype has a count of ten or more. Its antigen remains undetermined. Within one base of it there is no much larger clone, and no base qualities were kept.

Specimen: blood, either unsorted or a sorted T cell fraction (not recorded which). The origin of this receptor is a male donor with ankylosing spondylitis or in good health (not recorded which). This chain is built from TRBV9 and TRBJ2-1, with TRBD1 matching 8 junction bases. The CDR3 reads as follows: CASSLGQVSYNEQFF. The DNA sequence reads TGTGCCAGCAGCCTGGGACAGGTCTCCTACAATGAGCAGTTCTTC. With the rest looked up from the reference TRBV9 and TRBJ2-1 genes rather than sequenced, the full variable domain is DSGVTQTPKHLITATGQRVTLRCSPRSGDLSVYWYQQSLDQGLQFLIQYYNGEERAKGNILERFSAQQFPDLHSELNLSSLELGDSALYFCASSLGQVSYNEQFFGPGTRLTVL.